This T cell receptor beta chain emerged from a study of T cell responses to AZD1222 COVID-19 vaccine. Some clones are missing from TCRdb's copy, which holds only in-frame ones; the method was immunoSEQ multiplex PCR. The sample has about 73,000 clones; 88% are singletons. Overall study findings and caveats: Once two AZD1222 doses were given, Spike-specific TCR breadth and depth went up. All repertoire sampling was performed exclusively after the peak T cell response.

V shed 0 bases, J shed 2 bases, and the junction held 14 bases outside the gene matches. Looked up from germline, CDR1 is SGDLS and CDR2 is YYNGEE. This CDR3 spans 19 amino acids. This clone was counted once. What it binds is unknown. This receptor was taken from an adult in good health. The sequences come from peripheral blood, collected on day 0 of AZD1222 vaccination. The chain combines TRBV9 with TRBJ2-1; 7 bases agree with TRBD2. CDR3 amino acids: CASSVGREVGDRTYNEQFF. The CDR3 DNA reads TGTGCCAGCAGCGTAGGCCGGGAGGTCGGCGATAGGACCTACAATGAGCAGTTCTTC.